This TCR beta chain is drawn from a study of T cells expressing NK-cell markers. Study context: From sorted CD3+CD56+NKG2C+, CD3+CD56+NKG2C- and CD3+CD56-NKG2C+ T cells came the TCR beta repertoires. Findings and limits, study-wide: In four donors, these clonotypes also led the CD3+CD56-NKG2C+ fraction.

Synthesis of TCR beta cDNA relied on 5'RACE template switching carrying UMIs. No DNA is given; TCRdb re-called the 5' RACE reads and lists each CDR3 protein once. The sample totals 200,000 to 300,000 distinct CDR3 sequences. On this clonotype itself: Its antigen is not identified.

This CDR3 region has 16 residues. Per germline, CDR1 SGHAT and CDR2 FQNNGV. Sequenced material: blood T cells: a sorted CD56 or NKG2C T cell subset, CD4+ or CD8+ T cells, or bulk PBMC T cells (not recorded which). The rearrangement joins TRBV11-2 to TRBJ2-5; the TCRdb D gene call, TRBD2, has no DNA to confirm it. The clonotype originates from a woman aged 18-70 years in good health. CDR3 sequence: CASSFRDSGYQETQYF.